The 6 T cell receptor beta chains reported below all come from one sample, sequenced in a study of T cell repertoires in cytomegalovirus infection. TCRdb re-derived calls from the reads in MiXCR, one entry per CDR3 protein. The sample records approximately 250,000 distinct CDR3 sequences, around 6.2% being singletons. Sequencing input: PBMCs. These receptors were taken from a human donor in good health (CMV status not recorded). Some clones in this sample may be carry-over from other donors' samples.

This clonotype was detected many times. This chain links TRBV9 with TRBJ2-1; 10 nucleotides agree with TRBD2. The CDR3 sequence is 15 residues long. Germline V lookup: CDR1 SGDLS, CDR2 YYNGEE. V was pared by 3 bases and J by 6 bases, with 6 bases of the junction left unmatched. This CDR3 is CASSGGLANGNEQFF. CDR3 in DNA: TGTGCCAGCAGCGGGGGACTAGCGAACGGCAATGAGCAGTTCTTC.

This clonotype was observed many times. V is TRBV12-3 or TRBV12-4 and J is TRBJ1-1, with D unclear. Trimming stripped 7 bases from V and 1 base from J, with 16 bases between. CDR3 length: 15 amino acids. This CDR3 is CASTEAGVKNTEAFF. The CDR3 nucleotides read TGTGCCAGCACCGAGGCTGGGGTCAAGAACACTGAAGCTTTCTTT.

This clonotype has ten or more counts. This chain uses TRBV7-2 with TRBJ2-5; the D gene could be TRBD1 or TRBD2 (5 bases each). The germline CDR1 and CDR2 sequences are SGHTA and FQGNSA. The germline V and J ends were trimmed by 3 bases and 5 bases, with 16 bases remaining between them. The CDR3 is made up of 15 amino acids. CDR3 DNA sequence: TGTGCCAGCAGCTTTAATAAGGGGAGTGGGGAGACCCAGTACTTC. Amino acid sequence: CASSFNKGSGETQYF.

There are many counts of this clonotype. The chain couples TRBV7-9 to TRBJ2-7; 7 nucleotides align to TRBD1. The length of the CDR3 is 14 residues. Germline V gene data show CDR1 as SEHNR and CDR2 as FQNEAQ (reference sequence). V shed 3 bases, J shed 2 bases, and the junction held 4 bases outside the gene matches. CDR3: CASSFTQGTYEQYF. CDR3 DNA: TGTGCCAGCAGCTTCACACAGGGGACCTACGAGCAGTACTTC.

V usage is TRBV15 and J usage is TRBJ2-5; 10 bases fit TRBD1. The ends lost 8 bases at V and 3 bases at J; junction bases unmatched: 9. The germline gives CDR1 LNHNV, CDR2 YYDKDF (reference sequence). The CDR3 is 15 amino acids. CDR3 DNA: TGTGCCACCCTGCGGGACAGGGGAGTCGAAGAGACCCAGTACTTC. The encoded protein is CATLRDRGVEETQYF. Using reference TRBV15 and TRBJ2-5 for the parts outside the CDR3, the full variable domain is DAMVIQNPRYQVTQFGKPVTLSCSQTLNHNVMYWYQQKSSQAPKLLFHYYDKDFNNEADTPDNFQSRRPNTSFCFLDIRSPGLGDTAMYLCATLRDRGVEETQYFGPGTRLLVL.

This clonotype was observed a single time. The chain uses TRBV3-1 and TRBJ2-5; D is perhaps TRBD1 or TRBD2 (5 bases each). In germline, CDR1 is LGHDT, CDR2 YNNKEL (reference sequence). The CDR3 totals 14 residues. V was cut by 5 bases and J by 5 bases, with 15 bases left in between. The CDR3 reads CASSSRGEGETQYF. The CDR3 coding sequence is TGTGCCAGCAGCTCCAGAGGAGAGGGGGAGACCCAGTACTTC.